Each of the 21 T cell receptor beta chains below was sequenced from the same sample in a study of monozygotic twins with cystic fibrosis. Sequencing was performed with immunoSEQ multiplex PCR; in TCRdb, only in-frame clones are kept and a portion is missing. This repertoire shows about 21,000 clones, about 89% found once; its top ten account for 1.5% to 2%. The sample taken for sequencing was blood. These receptors came from a girl aged 2 to 10 with cystic fibrosis.

This chain links TRBV5-6 with TRBJ2-2; 8 bases agree with TRBD1. V lost 5 bases and J lost 6; bases outside the gene matches: 9. The germline CDR1 and CDR2 sequences are SGHDT and YYEEEE. The length of the CDR3 is 15 residues. CDR3 loop: CASRTDREKPGELFF. The CDR3 DNA follows: TGTGCCAGCAGAACGGACAGGGAGAAGCCCGGGGAGCTGTTTTTT.

The V call is TRBV30, the J call TRBJ1-1, with D unresolved. The CDR3 extends over 11 amino acids. V was pared by 2 bases and J by 7 bases, with 8 bases between. CDR1 and CDR2 (germline): GTSNPN, SVGIG (reference sequence). CDR3: CAWSRLYEAFF. The CDR3 bases are TGTGCCTGGAGTAGACTTTATGAAGCTTTCTTT.

V and J are TRBV7-9 and TRBJ1-1; D gene ambiguous. Germline V gene data show CDR1 as SEHNR and CDR2 as FQNEAQ (reference sequence). The V end was cut by 0 bases, the J end by 1 base, with 12 bases between. This CDR3 is built from 16 residues. CDR3 region: CASSLAGPNSNTEAFF. The CDR3 region has the DNA TGTGCCAGCAGCTTAGCAGGACCCAATTCGAACACTGAAGCTTTCTTT.

The chain links TRBV30 to TRBJ2-2, with D perhaps given as TRBD1 or TRBD2 (5 bases each). The CDR3 sequence is 16 residues long. The germline V and J ends were trimmed by 0 bases and 5 bases, with 16 bases remaining between them. Germline lookup yields CDR1 GTSNPN and CDR2 SVGIG (reference sequence). This chain's CDR3 is CAWSVLGASRTGELFF. The CDR3 DNA sequence: TGTGCCTGGAGTGTACTAGGGGCCTCGAGAACCGGGGAGCTGTTTTTT.

CDR3 amino acids: CASSVFGSTGDTQYF. CDR3 coding DNA: TGTGCCAGCAGCGTTTTTGGGAGTACCGGGGATACGCAGTATTTT. The rearrangement uses TRBV9 and TRBJ2-3, with D possibly being TRBD2 (5 bases). The CDR3 contains 15 residues. The germline V and J ends were trimmed by 2 bases and 6 bases, with 16 bases remaining between them. Germline CDR1 and CDR2: SGDLS and YYNGEE.

The chain is built from TRBV7-2 and TRBJ2-3, with 9 bases fitting TRBD1. From germline, CDR1 is SGHTA and CDR2 FQGNSA. V lost 1 base to trimming and J lost 4 bases; unmatched junction nucleotides: 3. CDR3 length: 15 residues. DNA for the CDR3: TGTGCCAGCAGCTTAGGACAGGGGGAAGCAGATACGCAGTATTTT. This sequence encodes CASSLGQGEADTQYF.

This clone was counted between two and nine times. The chain joins TRBV30 to TRBJ2-2; no reliable D call. This CDR3 has 13 amino acids. Trimming shortened V by 0 bases and J by 7 bases, and 9 bases separated the two germline ends. Germline CDR1 reads GTSNPN; CDR2 reads SVGIG (reference sequence). The CDR3 region is CAWSVHGDGELFF. Written as DNA, the CDR3 is TGTGCCTGGAGTGTACATGGGGACGGGGAGCTGTTTTTT.

This chain links TRBV7-2 with TRBJ1-1; possibly TRBD1 for D (5 bases). Germline CDR1 is SGHTA and CDR2 is FQGNSA. The CDR3 is 18 amino acids. Trimming left V 0 bases short and J 1 base short, with 18 bases between. The CDR3 coding sequence is TGTGCCAGCAGCTTAGCGGGTTATGCGGGACGTTCGAACACTGAAGCTTTCTTT. This sequence encodes CASSLAGYAGRSNTEAFF.

A single count supports this clone. The chain links TRBV5-1 to TRBJ2-1, with D maybe TRBD2 (6 bases). Between the trimmed V and J ends, which lost 0 bases and 0 bases, there was a span of 10 bases. Germline lookup yields CDR1 SGHRS and CDR2 YFSETQ. This CDR3 has 16 amino acids. The CDR3 region is CASSLGGSGSYNEQFF. CDR3 in DNA: TGCGCCAGCAGCTTGGGTGGTAGCGGCTCCTACAATGAGCAGTTCTTC. The full variable domain, in which reference TRBV5-1 and TRBJ2-1 provide the parts outside the CDR3, is KAGVTQTPRYLIKTRGQQVTLSCSPISGHRSVSWYQQTPGQGLQFLFEYFSETQRNKGNFPGRFSGRQFSNSRSEMNVSTLELGDSALYLCASSLGGSGSYNEQFFGPGTRLTVL.

This rearrangement joins TRBV30 to TRBJ1-5; D is unclear. Trimming cost V 1 base and J 0 bases, with 4 bases left between them. This CDR3 has 13 amino acids. The germline V gene encodes CDR1 GTSNPN and CDR2 SVGIG (reference sequence). The DNA of the CDR3 is TGTGCCTGGAGTGCCCGTAGCAATCAGCCCCAGCATTTT. Translated: CAWSARSNQPQHF.

The rearrangement joins TRBV6-6 to TRBJ1-1; no definite D call. Germline V gene data show CDR1 as MNHNY and CDR2 as SVGAGI (reference sequence). The ends were cut back, 4 bases at V and 3 bases at J, with 9 bases in the middle. The length of the CDR3 is 13 residues. CDR3 nucleotides: TGTGCCAGCAGTTCCCGCAGTTACACTGAAGCTTTCTTT. Protein product: CASSSRSYTEAFF.

This rearrangement joins TRBV19 to TRBJ2-7; perhaps TRBD1 as D (6 bases). Germline CDR1 and CDR2: LNHDA and SQIVND (reference sequence). This CDR3 is 13 amino acids long. V was shortened by 7 bases and J by 6 bases, with 16 bases between the two germline ends. CDR3 coding DNA: TGTGCCAGTACTCCGTCTCAGGGGACCGAGCAGTACTTC. Protein product: CASTPSQGTEQYF.

V usage is TRBV7-2 and J usage is TRBJ2-5; TRBD2 is a possible D gene (5 bases). CDR3 length equals 14 residues. CDR1 is SGHTA, CDR2 FQGNSA, per germline. The V end was cut by 0 bases, the J end by 2 bases, with 7 bases between. CDR3: CASSLAGVQETQYF. The CDR3 nucleotides are TGTGCCAGCAGCTTAGCCGGGGTTCAAGAGACCCAGTACTTC.

The CDR3 loop is CAISAGQGSSEKLFF. The CDR3 DNA sequence: TGTGCCATCAGTGCAGGACAGGGCTCAAGTGAAAAACTGTTTTTT. This rearrangement joins TRBV10-3 to TRBJ1-4; 8 bases align to TRBD1. Germline-derived CDR1 and CDR2 are ENHRY and SYGVKD. The CDR3 spans 15 residues. V shed 4 bases and J 7 bases; nucleotides not matched to a gene: 8.

This chain uses TRBV30 with TRBJ1-4; D not resolved. Germline-derived CDR1 and CDR2 are GTSNPN and SVGIG (reference sequence). V dropped 0 bases and J dropped 3 bases, with 8 bases sitting between them. The length of the CDR3 is 14 residues. The CDR3 sequence is CAWSVGSSNEKLFF. DNA of the CDR3: TGTGCCTGGAGTGTAGGCAGTTCTAATGAAAAACTGTTTTTT.

The V and J genes are TRBV14 and TRBJ1-4; 7 nucleotides match TRBD1. Germline V gives CDR1 SGHDN, CDR2 FVKESK. The CDR3 totals 15 residues. J lost 3 bases, V lost 1 base, and 2 bases had no gene match. The CDR3 nucleotides read TGTGCCAGCAGCCAAGGACAGGGAGCTAATGAAAAACTGTTTTTT. It encodes CASSQGQGANEKLFF.

The chain joins TRBV30 to TRBJ2-7; 9 bases are a match to TRBD1. J gave up 4 bases and V 5 bases, and 6 bases lay outside the gene matches. The CDR3 totals 13 residues. CDR1 is GTSNPN and CDR2 is SVGIG in the germline V gene (reference sequence). The CDR3 here is CAWSGTGIYEQYF. DNA of the CDR3: TGTGCCTGGTCCGGGACAGGGATTTACGAGCAGTACTTC. The full variable domain, with the rest looked up from reference TRBV30 and TRBJ2-7, is SQTIHQWPATLVQPVGSPLSLECTVEGTSNPNLYWYRQAAGRGLQLLFYSVGIGQISSEVPQNLSASRPQDRQFILSSKKLLLSDSGFYLCAWSGTGIYEQYFGPGTRLTVT.

The rearrangement links TRBV5-6 to TRBJ2-7; 9 nucleotides agree with TRBD1. Germline CDR1 is SGHDT and CDR2 is YYEEEE. Unmatched junction bases numbered 11, after V lost 4 bases and J lost 3 bases. The CDR3 runs 16 residues. The CDR3 spells CASSPWAGQGIYEQYF. Written as DNA, the CDR3 is TGTGCCAGCAGCCCTTGGGCAGGACAGGGGATCTACGAGCAGTACTTC. The full variable domain, with the rest looked up from reference TRBV5-6 and TRBJ2-7, is DAGVTQSPTHLIKTRGQQVTLRCSPKSGHDTVSWYQQALGQGPQFIFQYYEEEERQRGNFPDRFSGHQFPNYSSELNVNALLLGDSALYLCASSPWAGQGIYEQYFGPGTRLTVT.

The CDR3 DNA sequence: TGTGCCAGCAGCTTCGGGCGGGGGGGCCGACGGGAGACCCAGTACTTC. Amino acid sequence: CASSFGRGGRRETQYF. This rearrangement joins TRBV7-6 to TRBJ2-5, with 9 bases aligning to TRBD2. The CDR3 has 16 amino acids. CDR1 is SGHVS, CDR2 FNYEAQ, per germline. Trimming cost V 3 bases and J 5 bases; bases outside gene matches: 10.

This chain connects TRBV7-2 to TRBJ2-7; the D is unclear. This CDR3 has 14 amino acids. The V end lost 1 base, the J end lost 1 base, and 8 bases lay between the germline ends. CDR1 is SGHTA, CDR2 FQGNSA, per germline. The CDR3 sequence: CASSLGGRSYEQYF. The CDR3 DNA sequence: TGTGCCAGCAGCTTAGGCGGCCGATCCTACGAGCAGTACTTC.

The chain combines TRBV5-1 with TRBJ1-2; D is unclear. Germline V gene lookup returns CDR1 SGHRS and CDR2 YFSETQ. V dropped 0 bases and J dropped 5 bases, with 11 bases sitting between them. The CDR3 extends over 14 amino acids. CDR3 DNA sequence: TGCGCCAGCAGCTTGGTTCTGGGAACTTATGGCTACACCTTC. Residues: CASSLVLGTYGYTF.